A single sample gave rise to the 28 T cell receptor beta chains below, sequenced in a study of a mutant IDH1 vaccine in newly diagnosed glioma. Time point described: week 5, during vaccination. Vaccination comprised doses that each held 300 ug of mutant IDH1 20-mer peptide, plus topical imiquimod. Antigens of these TCRs are unknown. The repertoire was sequenced with immunoSEQ multiplex PCR; TCRdb's copy has only in-frame clones and lacks some. The sample records approximately 60,000 clones, about 87% being singletons. The sequencing used PBMCs, collected from a glioma patient whose treatment included an IDH1 peptide vaccine. The receptor set was obtained from a woman aged 40 to 50 with glioma.

In DNA form, the CDR3 reads TGCGCCAGCAGCCAAATACGGATTAATGAAAAACTGTTTTTT. It codes for CASSQIRINEKLFF. The chain carries TRBV4-3 and TRBJ1-4; unclear D gene. The germline V gene has CDR1 LGHNA and CDR2 YSLEER. The CDR3 contains 14 residues. The V end lost 2 bases, the J end lost 4 bases, and 8 bases lay between the germline ends.

The chain links TRBV6-5 to TRBJ2-7; D uncertain. The germline gives CDR1 MNHEY, CDR2 SVGAGI. This CDR3 is built from 13 residues. Trimming cost V 2 bases and J 0 bases, with 5 bases left between them. The CDR3 spells CASSYSSSYEQYF. DNA for the CDR3: TGTGCCAGCAGTTACAGCAGCTCCTACGAGCAGTACTTC.

This chain links TRBV2 with TRBJ2-5; D possibly uses TRBD1 or TRBD2 (6 bases each). This CDR3 comprises 13 residues. Deletions cut 7 bases from V and 2 bases from J, with 11 bases between. The germline V gene encodes CDR1 SNHLY and CDR2 FYNNEI. The chain's CDR3 is CASKGGRQETQYF. Here the CDR3 DNA reads TGTGCCAGCAAAGGGGGGCGGCAAGAGACCCAGTACTTC.

A remark on this clone: A junction end diverges from the germline sequence, so it may reflect a read error. The chain joins TRBV7-7 to TRBJ2-1, with 10 bases identical to TRBD2. Germline loops: CDR1 SSHAT, CDR2 FNYEAQ (reference sequence). CDR3 length equals 15 residues. CDR3 residues: CASSLGSGRFDEQFF. The CDR3, as DNA: TGTGCTAGCAGCTTGGGTAGCGGGAGGTTTGATGAGCAGTTCTTC. Full variable domain (remainder filled in from reference TRBV7-7 and TRBJ2-1): GAGVSQSPRYKVTKRGQDVTLRCDPISSHATLYWYQQALGQGPEFLTYFNYEAQPDKSGLPSDRFSAERPEGSISTLTIQRTEQRDSAMYRCASSLGSGRFDEQFFGPGTRLTVL.

The gene calls are TRBV12-5 and TRBJ2-1; possibly TRBD2 for D (6 bases). The V end was cut by 4 bases, the J end by 5 bases, with 9 bases between. The CDR3 runs to 13 residues. CDR1 is LGHNT and CDR2 is FRNRAP in the germline V gene. Here the CDR3 reads CASGSPGDNEQFF. The DNA for the CDR3 is TGTGCTAGTGGTTCCCCGGGGGACAATGAGCAGTTCTTC. Full variable domain (rest looked up from reference TRBV12-5 and TRBJ2-1): DARVTQTPRHKVTEMGQEVTMRCQPILGHNTVFWYRQTMMQGLELLAYFRNRAPLDDSGMPKDRFSAEMPDATLATLKIQPSEPRDSAVYFCASGSPGDNEQFFGPGTRLTVL.

V gene TRBV30 combines with J gene TRBJ2-7; 9 positions match TRBD2. The CDR3 extends over 17 amino acids. The J segment lost 2 bases and the V segment lost 2 bases, leaving 13 bases of the junction unmatched. Germline V gives CDR1 GTSNPN, CDR2 SVGIG (reference sequence). The CDR3 DNA sequence: TGTGCCTGGAGTCCCCCTCCCCGACTAGCGGCTACCTACGAGCAGTACTTC. Protein product: CAWSPPPRLAATYEQYF.

The V gene is TRBV4-3, the J gene TRBJ1-4; 9 bases map to TRBD1. Germline assignment: CDR1 LGHNA and CDR2 YSLEER. The V and J ends lost 5 bases and 7 bases, in that order; junction bases with no gene match: 8. The CDR3 extends over 15 amino acids. DNA of the CDR3: TGCGCCAGCAGCGCAGTCGGGACAGGGTTTGAAAAACTGTTTTTT. Translation: CASSAVGTGFEKLFF.

The chain is built from TRBV13 and TRBJ1-1; the D gene is possibly TRBD1 (6 bases). Trimming shortened V by 5 bases and J by 8 bases, and 15 bases separated the two germline ends. CDR1 is PRHDT and CDR2 is FYEKMQ in the germline V gene (reference sequence). The CDR3 covers 13 residues. CDR3 DNA sequence: TGTGCCAGCAGCCTAGTAGGTGGGACAGAAGCTTTCTTT. Translating it yields CASSLVGGTEAFF.

This clone has a single count. The genes are TRBV15 and TRBJ2-5; maybe TRBD1 (6 bases). CDR3 length: 14 amino acids. Trimming shortened V by 5 bases and J by 4 bases, and 14 bases separated the two germline ends. CDR1 is LNHNV, CDR2 YYDKDF, per germline (reference sequence). CDR3 nucleotide sequence: TGTGCCACCAGCGCGAGACAGGTGCGAGAGACCCAGTACTTC. As protein: CATSARQVRETQYF.

The V call is TRBV2, the J call TRBJ1-1; D not certain. CDR3 length equals 13 residues. V gave up 3 bases and J gave up 8 bases, with 13 bases separating them. Germline CDR1 is SNHLY and CDR2 is FYNNEI. CDR3 amino acids: CASSEVGNGEAFF. CDR3 bases: TGTGCCAGCAGTGAGGTGGGGAATGGGGAAGCTTTCTTT.

The V call is TRBV28, the J call TRBJ1-5; D is possibly TRBD1 (5 bases). The ends were cut back, 6 bases at V and 9 bases at J, with 18 bases in the middle. This CDR3 is built from 14 residues. Germline lookup yields CDR1 MDHEN and CDR2 SYDVKM. The CDR3 spells CASRVMRGIRPQHF. CDR3 DNA sequence: TGTGCCAGCAGGGTTATGAGGGGAATCAGGCCCCAGCATTTT.

The chain recombines TRBV6-5 with TRBJ1-1; 7 positions agree with TRBD1. The germline V gene has CDR1 MNHEY and CDR2 SVGAGI. The CDR3 is 11 amino acids. V dropped 8 bases and J dropped 8; count of bases not matched to a gene: 5. This CDR3 is CASRQGKEAFF. The CDR3 bases are TGTGCCAGCCGACAGGGAAAAGAAGCTTTCTTT.

The chain links TRBV7-9 to TRBJ1-2; no clear D gene. CDR1 is SEHNR and CDR2 is FQNEAQ in the germline V gene (reference sequence). This CDR3 contains 12 residues. The germline V and J ends were trimmed by 5 bases and 8 bases, with 12 bases remaining between them. In DNA form, the CDR3 reads TGTGCCAGCAGCCTAGAAGGGTGGGGCTACACCTTC. As protein: CASSLEGWGYTF. The full variable domain, completed using reference TRBV7-9 and TRBJ1-2, is DTGVSQNPRHKITKRGQNVTFRCDPISEHNRLYWYRQTLGQGPEFLTYFQNEAQLEKSRLLSDRFSAERPKGSFSTLEIQRTEQGDSAMYLCASSLEGWGYTFGSGTRLTVV.

The V gene is TRBV6-1, the J gene TRBJ2-7; D is undetermined. CDR1 is MNHNS and CDR2 is SASEGT in the germline V gene. The V end lost 9 bases, the J end lost 3 bases, and 18 bases lay between the germline ends. This CDR3 contains 14 residues. CDR3 residues: CARVCGPSGYEQYF. CDR3 coding DNA: TGTGCCAGGGTTTGTGGCCCCTCGGGCTACGAGCAGTACTTC.

The V call is TRBV11-2, the J call TRBJ2-5; D is possibly TRBD2 (5 bases). The CDR3 covers 16 residues. Trimming took 1 base from V and 6 from J, leaving 18 bases between them. Germline values: CDR1 SGHAT, CDR2 FQNNGV. The CDR3 sequence: CASSLVGEGPLKTQYF. The CDR3 DNA is TGTGCCAGCAGCTTAGTCGGGGAAGGCCCGCTCAAGACCCAGTACTTC.

The V gene is TRBV5-1, the J gene TRBJ2-3; 14 bases line up with TRBD2. The V and J ends lost 1 base and 2 bases, in that order; junction bases with no gene match: 12. The CDR3 length is 20 residues. CDR1 and CDR2 from the germline V gene are SGHRS and YFSETQ. The CDR3 DNA reads as TGCGCCAGCAGCTTGTCCGGGACTAGCGGGAGAGGGGGGCCCACAGATACGCAGTATTTT. Protein sequence: CASSLSGTSGRGGPTDTQYF.

The chain has TRBV11-2 and TRBJ1-3, with 10 nucleotides matching TRBD1. The CDR3 sequence is 16 residues long. The germline V gene encodes CDR1 SGHAT and CDR2 FQNNGV. V was clipped by 5 bases and J by 1 base; unmatched bases: 5. CDR3 bases: TGTGCCAGCAGCCCAGGACAGGGGGATTCTGGAAACACCATATATTTT. Translation gives CASSPGQGDSGNTIYF.

The genes are TRBV5-8 and TRBJ2-5; 8 nucleotides match TRBD1. From germline, CDR1 is SGHTS and CDR2 YDEGEE. V dropped 0 bases and J dropped 2; count of bases not matched to a gene: 6. The CDR3 runs 16 residues. In DNA, the CDR3 is TGTGCCAGCAGCTTGGCCGAGACAGGGGCTCAAGAGACCCAGTACTTC. Translation: CASSLAETGAQETQYF.

This chain uses TRBV7-3 with TRBJ2-2; 7 bases agree with TRBD2. The CDR3 covers 16 residues. Germline V gives CDR1 SGHTA, CDR2 FQGTGA. With 3 bases clipped from V and 1 base from J, the junction kept 5 bases outside the gene matches. The chain's CDR3 is CASSFLAVQNTGELFF. The CDR3 DNA reads as TGTGCCAGCAGCTTCCTAGCGGTTCAGAACACCGGGGAGCTGTTTTTT. The full variable domain, rest sourced from reference TRBV7-3 and TRBJ2-2, is GAGVSQTPSNKVTEKGKYVELRCDPISGHTALYWYRQSLGQGPEFLIYFQGTGAADDSGLPNDRFFAVRPEGSVSTLKIQRTERGDSAVYLCASSFLAVQNTGELFFGEGSRLTVL.

The V gene is TRBV6-5, the J gene TRBJ2-7; D gene unclear. The CDR3 contains 12 residues. Trimming pared 4 bases from V and 5 bases from J, leaving 9 bases between. The V gene's germline CDR1 is MNHEY and CDR2 SVGAGI. CDR3 in amino acids: CASSSPAHEQYF. CDR3 nucleotides: TGTGCCAGCAGTTCTCCGGCGCACGAGCAGTACTTC.

The CDR3 DNA sequence: TGTGCCAGCAGCCCGGGACAGAACTATGGCTACACCTTC. Protein product: CASSPGQNYGYTF. The chain has TRBV6-6 and TRBJ1-2; 7 positions agree with TRBD1. The CDR3 totals 13 residues. The germline CDR1 and CDR2 sequences are MNHNY and SVGAGI (reference sequence). The V segment lost 6 bases and the J segment 2 bases; nucleotides outside the gene matches: 3.

The CDR3 region is CASSQDPTFREQYF. CDR3 DNA: TGCGCCAGCAGCCAGGATCCAACTTTTAGGGAGCAGTACTTC. V and J are TRBV4-1 and TRBJ2-7; no reliable D call. CDR1 MGHRA and CDR2 YSYEKL come from the germline V gene. This CDR3 comprises 14 residues. Trimming pared 3 bases from V and 7 bases from J, leaving 16 bases between.

The CDR3 bases are TGTGCCAGCTCACTGGCCGGGACGGAAAACTATGGCTACACCTTC. It specifies CASSLAGTENYGYTF. V gene TRBV18 combines with J gene TRBJ1-2; D is perhaps TRBD1 (5 bases). CDR3 length equals 15 residues. The germline CDR1 and CDR2 sequences are KGHSH and LQKENI. V was clipped by 4 bases and J by 2 bases, with 14 bases between them.

The chain carries TRBV10-1 and TRBJ2-3; 10 nucleotides align to TRBD1. Looked up from germline, CDR1 is WNHNN and CDR2 is SYGVQD (reference sequence). V trimming: 6 bases; J trimming: 1 base; junction bases outside the gene matches: 7. This CDR3 has 16 residues. The CDR3 loop is CASSETGGWGTDTQYF. CDR3 DNA: TGCGCCAGCAGCGAGACAGGGGGCTGGGGCACAGATACGCAGTATTTT.

This chain connects TRBV27 to TRBJ2-1; 8 bases are shared with TRBD2. V dropped 0 bases and J dropped 1; count of bases not matched to a gene: 5. Germline CDR1 reads MNHEY; CDR2 reads SMNVEV (reference sequence). There are 17 residues in the CDR3. CDR3 in DNA: TGTGCCAGCAGTTTATCCGGGAGGGCCCCATCCTACAATGAGCAGTTCTTC. Residues: CASSLSGRAPSYNEQFF.

V and J are TRBV5-1 and TRBJ2-7; D is perhaps TRBD1 (5 bases). The CDR3 runs to 14 residues. The V and J ends lost 4 bases and 2 bases respectively, with 13 bases between them. The germline CDR1 and CDR2 sequences are SGHRS and YFSETQ. The CDR3: CASSGSGQTYEQYF. In DNA, the CDR3 is TGCGCCAGCAGCGGATCAGGACAAACCTACGAGCAGTACTTC.

The chain couples TRBV7-9 to TRBJ2-5, with D possibly being TRBD1 (5 bases). Germline CDR1 is SEHNR and CDR2 is FQNEAQ (reference sequence). The CDR3 spans 15 residues. Trimming took off 1 base at V and 5 bases at J, with 14 bases between the two ends. The DNA of the CDR3 is TGTGCCAGCAGCTTAGTCCGTCGCCAGGGTGAGACCCAGTACTTC. Its protein is CASSLVRRQGETQYF.

The chain is built from TRBV15 and TRBJ1-5; D is unclear. Germline values: CDR1 LNHNV, CDR2 YYDKDF (reference sequence). The CDR3 runs to 12 residues. The V end was cut by 2 bases, the J end by 3 bases, with 2 bases between. The CDR3 sequence is CATSRPNQPQHF. CDR3 nucleotide sequence: TGTGCCACCAGCAGACCCAATCAGCCCCAGCATTTT.